The rows below give T cell receptor beta chains drawn from one sample of a study of T-cell reconstitution after alpha-beta-depleted transplantation in children. One entry per CDR3 protein, called by TCRdb with MiXCR from the PCR reads. The sample carries fewer than 400,000 distinct CDR3 sequences, around 21% recorded once. Sequences were derived from PBMCs from the stem cell graft donor, sampled from the stem cell graft. The receptor set was obtained from a human donor who donated a stem cell graft to a child with acute myeloid leukemia. The CDR3 runs from the conserved cysteine through the conserved F or W. A D gene is named only where the DNA matches it firmly. Clone size is given for some rows only: seen once, a few or many times, or a class if the clone is expanded.

>few|TRBV29-1|TRBJ2-5|TRBD2
CSVEVGTSGIQETQYF
TGCAGCGTTGAAGTGGGGACTAGCGGGATACAAGAGACCCAGTACTTC
>few|TRBV12-3/TRBV12-4|TRBJ2-7|NA
CASSPDINYEQYF
TGTGCCAGCAGTCCTGACATTAACTACGAGCAGTACTTC
>NA|TRBV29-1|TRBJ1-1|TRBD1
CSVTPTGVNTEAFF
TGCAGCGTGACCCCGACAGGGGTGAACACTGAAGCTTTCTTT
>few|TRBV6-1|TRBJ1-2|NA
CASTEGGYYGYTF
TGTGCCAGCACCGAGGGAGGGTACTATGGCTACACCTTC
>many|TRBV6-1|TRBJ2-1|NA
CATYNEQFF
TGTGCCACCTACAATGAGCAGTTCTTC
>NA|TRBV19|TRBJ2-7|NA
CASSAQGTHYEQYF
TGTGCCAGTAGTGCCCAGGGAACACACTACGAGCAGTACTTC
>many|TRBV29-1|TRBJ2-1|NA
CSALGRYNEQFF
TGCAGCGCTTTAGGACGGTACAATGAGCAGTTCTTC
>NA|TRBV12-3/TRBV12-4|TRBJ2-7|NA
CASSSWPDDEQYF
TGTGCCAGCAGTTCGTGGCCCGATGACGAGCAGTACTTC
>few|TRBV19|TRBJ2-7|TRBD2
CASSRGTSAYEQYF
TGTGCCAGTAGTAGAGGGACTAGTGCCTACGAGCAGTACTTC
>NA|TRBV20-1|TRBJ2-3|NA
CSARDVVAFHTDTQYF
TGCAGTGCTAGAGATGTAGTAGCGTTCCACACAGATACGCAGTATTTT
>NA|TRBV4-3|TRBJ2-1|NA
CASSQDLKVEQFF
TGCGCCAGCAGCCAAGATCTGAAGGTTGAGCAGTTCTTC
>few|TRBV2|TRBJ2-7|TRBD2
CASSEGPSGSYEQYF
TGTGCCAGCAGTGAAGGGCCTAGCGGGAGTTACGAGCAGTACTTC
>NA|TRBV4-3|TRBJ2-1|NA
CASSQEGLVTDYNEQFF
TGCGCCAGCAGCCAAGAAGGATTGGTAACAGACTACAATGAGCAGTTCTTC
>few|TRBV18|TRBJ2-1|TRBD1
CASSPLGDSSYNEQFF
TGTGCCAGCTCACCACTTGGGGACAGCTCCTACAATGAGCAGTTCTTC
>NA|TRBV6-2/TRBV6-3|TRBJ2-1|TRBD2
CASTRTSAYNEQFF
TGTGCCAGCACCCGGACTAGCGCGTACAATGAGCAGTTCTTC
>many|TRBV29-1|TRBJ2-2|NA
CSVDPSNTGELFF
TGCAGCGTTGACCCATCGAACACCGGGGAGCTGTTTTTT
>few|TRBV6-5|TRBJ2-5|NA
CASSYGGGLGQETQYF
TGTGCCAGCAGTTATGGGGGCGGGCTGGGCCAAGAGACCCAGTACTTC
>few|TRBV13|TRBJ2-7|TRBD2
CASSPQGLAGADEQYF
TGTGCCAGCAGCCCCCAAGGACTAGCGGGAGCAGACGAGCAGTACTTC
>few|TRBV7-9|TRBJ2-5|TRBD2
CASSSGLAGTETQYF
TGTGCCAGCAGCTCGGGACTAGCGGGAACAGAGACCCAGTACTTC
>few|TRBV12-3/TRBV12-4|TRBJ1-5|NA
CASSSGSNQPQHF
TGTGCCAGCAGTTCAGGGTCGAATCAGCCCCAGCATTTT
>many|TRBV29-1|TRBJ2-5|NA
CSGDTQETQYF
TGCAGCGGTGACACACAAGAGACCCAGTACTTC
>few|TRBV7-8|TRBJ2-4|NA
CASSLVGFLDIQYF
TGTGCCAGCAGCTTAGTAGGGTTCTTGGACATTCAGTACTTC
>few|TRBV4-3|TRBJ1-5|NA
CASSQGTGTVADSAQHF
TGCGCCAGCAGCCAAGGTACCGGGACCGTCGCCGATTCAGCCCAGCATTTT
>many|TRBV12-3/TRBV12-4|TRBJ2-1|NA
CASTGLYNEQFF
TGTGCCAGCACCGGGTTGTACAATGAGCAGTTCTTC
>many|TRBV29-1|TRBJ1-2|TRBD1
CSLWTGDYGYTF
TGCAGCCTGTGGACAGGGGATTATGGCTACACCTTC
>NA|TRBV11-3|TRBJ2-1|TRBD2
CASSFLYGLAHYKRSYNEQFF
TGTGCCAGCAGCTTTCTCTACGGACTAGCCCACTACAAGCGGTCCTACAATGAGCAGTTCTTC
>NA|TRBV7-9|TRBJ2-7|TRBD2
CASSSQTSGAYEQYF
TGTGCCAGCAGCTCTCAGACTAGCGGTGCCTACGAGCAGTACTTC
>few|TRBV5-1|TRBJ2-3|TRBD1
CASSQRQGSTDTQYF
TGCGCCAGCAGCCAACGACAGGGGAGCACAGATACGCAGTATTTT
>NA|TRBV2|TRBJ1-5|NA
CASSRENFSNQPQHF
TGTGCCAGCAGTCGAGAAAATTTTAGCAATCAGCCCCAGCATTTT
>NA|TRBV20-1|TRBJ2-1|TRBD2
CSVRREVNNEQFF
TGCAGTGTTAGGCGGGAGGTAAACAATGAGCAGTTCTTC
>few|TRBV4-3|TRBJ2-1|TRBD1
CASSQEGAVGTGREQFF
TGCGCCAGCAGCCAAGAGGGAGCAGTCGGGACAGGGCGTGAGCAGTTCTTC